This entry concerns a single TCR beta chain. The data derive from a study of response to subunit inactivated influenza vaccine. The CDR3 loop spans 13 amino acids. V lost 4 bases and J 2 bases, leaving 9 bases between the germline ends. CDR1 SNHLY and CDR2 FYNNEI come from the germline V gene. TCRdb ran MiXCR on the RT-PCR reads and lists one entry per CDR3 protein. The sample contains roughly 190,000 distinct CDR3 sequences, approximately 12% of which appear only once. These data were also filed under a second study, of T cells expressing NK-cell markers. As that study records: 5'RACE template switching with UMIs generated TCR beta cDNA. TCR beta repertoires came from sorted CD3+CD56+NKG2C+, CD3+CD56+NKG2C- and CD3+CD56-NKG2C+ T cells. These clonotypes additionally ranked first within the CD3+CD56-NKG2C+ fraction of several donors. The study left the HCMV specificity of expanded NKG2C+ T cell clones unresolved.

This TCR came from a man between 50 and 59 years old who received an inactivated influenza vaccine. The J gene is TRBJ2-7, the V gene TRBV2, with D uncertain. Sequencing used CD8+ T cells sorted from PBMCs, obtained roughly 13 days after vaccination. CDR3 nucleotides: TGTGCCAGCAGTGGTTACACTACCTACGAGCAGTACTTC. Translating gives CASSGYTTYEQYF.